This is a list of T cell receptor beta chains from one sample in a study of cytomegalovirus exposure and HLA in healthy donors. Sequencing was performed with immunoSEQ multiplex PCR; in TCRdb, only in-frame clones are kept and a portion is missing. The data show more than 150,000 clones, around four fifths seen once. Specimen: PBMCs. These receptors were obtained from a male donor in good health and CMV-seronegative. Both conserved end residues are trimmed from each CDR3. Expanded clones get a size class; other rows say once, few or many, or leave the size out.

ASSSYLTGEGGTDTQY	TRBV7-2	TRBJ2-3	.
ASSLQTGLGGYT	TRBV27	TRBJ1-2	.
ASSLHNRGTEAF	TRBV5-1	TRBJ1-1	.
ASSQGLGQPQH	TRBV5-6	TRBJ1-5	few
ASSLGGQFTDTQY	TRBV7-2	TRBJ2-3	once
ASSLNRAYEQY	TRBV5-8	TRBJ2-7	.
SAWGDYNEQF	TRBV29-1	TRBJ2-1	.
ASSYSGSGGDYEQY	TRBV6-5	TRBJ2-7	.
ASTYTSGVYEQY	TRBV6-6	.	.
ASSLPRTGRNEKLF	TRBV28	TRBJ1-4	.
ASSSSSPGQETGELF	TRBV7-9	TRBJ2-2	.
ASSPLNTEAF	TRBV28	TRBJ1-1	.
ASSLVSGSTYNEQF	TRBV11-3	TRBJ2-1	.
ASSLRRDKNTEAF	TRBV4-3	TRBJ1-1	.
ACGRGGIAGVGETQY	TRBV30	TRBJ2-5	.
ASSPRQGEVTDTQY	TRBV9	TRBJ2-3	.
ASSIAGEPYNEQF	TRBV19	TRBJ2-1	.
ASSPDRFYGYT	TRBV14	TRBJ1-2	.
ASSRVAGSVTGELF	TRBV6-4	TRBJ2-2	.
ASSQDLGALQPQH	TRBV4-2	TRBJ1-5	.
SVDSKDRGAHGYT	TRBV29-1	TRBJ1-2	.
ASSLGQGDGYT	TRBV7-2	TRBJ1-2	.
ASSSPSRGTGELF	TRBV28	TRBJ2-2	.
ASSTSTGGMEPQH	TRBV19	TRBJ1-5	once
ASSGRQNGELF	TRBV25-1	TRBJ2-2	few
ASSPKGTGGGYEQY	TRBV25-1	.	.
ASSDITSSGNTIY	TRBV28	TRBJ1-3	.
ASSILTSGRRHEQF	TRBV19	TRBJ2-1	.
ASFLGGGNREQY	TRBV7-2	TRBJ2-7	few
ASSLERGGNQPQH	TRBV7-2	TRBJ1-5	.
ASSLGRAGGETQY	TRBV5-1	TRBJ2-5	few
ASSLAATNEKLF	TRBV19	TRBJ1-4	few
ASSIQGMANEKLF	TRBV19	TRBJ1-4	.
ASSLGHPSYSNQPQH	TRBV5-8	TRBJ1-5	few
ASSQGGQSYEQY	TRBV4-2	TRBJ2-7	.
ASSLGQGNTEAF	TRBV7-2	TRBJ1-1	few
ASSSDRGNYGYT	TRBV18	TRBJ1-2	.
ASSPGVNEKLF	TRBV7-2	TRBJ1-4	.
AASAQRGLAGYEQY	TRBV15	TRBJ2-7	.
ASSPREDYNSPLH	TRBV4-2	TRBJ1-6	.
ASSLGPGSGNTIY	TRBV7-2	TRBJ1-3	.
ASSYWAGGPMGELF	TRBV6-5	TRBJ2-2	once
ATSRAWGGGGTDTQY	TRBV15	TRBJ2-3	.
ASSLSYEQY	TRBV7-2	TRBJ2-7	.
ASSYGRLAAQETQY	TRBV6-5	TRBJ2-5	once
ASSSRDRHNEQF	TRBV27	TRBJ2-1	.
ASSYSRSGGGYT	TRBV6-5	TRBJ1-2	.
ASSLEPRYEQY	TRBV5-5	TRBJ2-7	.
ASSLVIGAVGEQF	TRBV11-2	TRBJ2-1	.
ASSRWGQTSGRTNRTGNEQF	TRBV21-1	TRBJ2-1	.
AISDTLKGQRDAYGYT	TRBV10-3	TRBJ1-2	.
ASSQAGAGGGPQH	TRBV4-2	TRBJ1-5	.
ASRTDYTEAF	TRBV6-1	TRBJ1-1	.
ASSIGGQGRTEAF	TRBV7-2	TRBJ1-1	.